The entry that follows covers one TCR beta chain sequence. The data were taken from a study of T cell responses to AZD1222 COVID-19 vaccine. The repertoire was sequenced with immunoSEQ multiplex PCR; TCRdb's copy has only in-frame clones and lacks some. The sample includes about 120,000 clones, 75% to 95% of them seen just once. The sample here was peripheral blood, taken on day 0 of AZD1222 vaccination. This receptor was taken from an adult in good health.

The CDR3 coding sequence is TGCGCCAGCAGTAGGGACAGCGCGAACACCGGGGAGCTGTTTTTT. Protein product: CASSRDSANTGELFF. V is TRBV10-1 and J is TRBJ2-2, with 7 positions matching TRBD1. Germline CDR1 is WNHNN and CDR2 is SYGVQD (reference sequence). Unmatched junction bases numbered 3, after V lost 5 bases and J lost 0 bases. CDR3 length: 15 amino acids.